The rows below give T cell receptor beta chains drawn from one sample of a study of cytomegalovirus exposure and HLA in healthy donors. Assay used: immunoSEQ multiplex PCR; TCRdb lists only in-frame clones, some missing. Here the sample spans about 140,000 clones, 70% to 90% being singletons. Input material: PBMCs. The receptor source for this set is a woman in her thirties or forties in good health and CMV-seronegative. CDR3s include the opening cysteine and the closing phenylalanine or tryptophan.

TRBJ2-1	TRBV11-1	CASSDIFEWGDNEQFF
TRBJ2-2	TRBV13	CASSPPLAGGLTGELFF
TRBJ2-7	TRBV5-4	CASSFSPGGSYEQYF
TRBJ2-1	TRBV5-1	CASSRTTLSSYNEQFF
TRBJ1-2	TRBV7-8	CASSSHGGGQGRDGYTF
TRBJ1-5	TRBV19	CASTHRAPNSNQPQHF
TRBJ2-2	TRBV5-1	CASSSDPGETGELFF
TRBJ1-6	TRBV6-6	CASSPGSPLHF
NA	TRBV2	CATRQTGHAYEQYF
TRBJ2-1	TRBV6-6	CASKIEVSSYNEQFF
TRBJ2-2	TRBV7-8	CASSLRQGDNTGELFF
TRBJ2-2	TRBV18	CASSVLRGRILNTGELFF
TRBJ2-7	TRBV7-7	CASSLAEGGISYEQYF
TRBJ2-7	TRBV11-2	CASSLDQAGEGPREQYF
TRBJ2-1	TRBV7-9	CASSPGTSGTGGYEQFF
TRBJ2-1	TRBV5-1	CASSLEGSSYNEQFF
TRBJ2-7	TRBV27	CASSLLLAGAGYEQYF
TRBJ1-5	TRBV10-3	CATGGGNQPQHF
TRBJ2-1	TRBV19	CASSYAGTSDLGQFF
TRBJ1-5	TRBV6-5	CASSAGGASQPQHF
TRBJ1-3	TRBV2	CASSDRGFSGNTIYF
TRBJ2-4	TRBV4-2	CASSQDGTSGPLAKNIQYF
TRBJ2-7	TRBV11-3	CASSSRGGRFYEQYF
TRBJ1-1	TRBV7-9	CASSLERARAFF
TRBJ2-7	TRBV6-5	CASSYAATGAYEQYF
TRBJ1-2	TRBV6-6	CASSKTESYGYTF
TRBJ2-7	TRBV4-1	CASSQFPSGTPYEQYF
TRBJ1-5	TRBV29-1	CSVGGTGGDQPQHF
TRBJ1-3	TRBV28	CASSLPGNTIYF